What follows are 20 T cell receptor beta chains derived from one specimen sequenced in a study of OX40 agonist ivuxolimab in advanced cancers. The protocol was immunoSEQ multiplex PCR, while the TCRdb copy is restricted to in-frame clones and leaves out a portion. The sample has roughly 80,000 clones; more than 90% are singletons. Sequenced here: CD4+ or CD8+ T cells sorted from blood, sampled in a trial of the OX40 agonist ivuxolimab. These receptors all come from an adult with an advanced solid tumor such as melanoma, head and neck, liver or kidney cancer.

The genes are TRBV18 and TRBJ1-1; possible D gene TRBD1, 5 bases. Germline CDR1 and CDR2: KGHSH and LQKENI. The CDR3 spans 13 residues. V shed 5 bases and J shed 7 bases, with 14 bases lying between them. CDR3 nucleotides: TGTGCCAGCTCAGCAAGCAGGGAAAGTGAAGCTTTCTTT. Translated, it gives CASSASRESEAFF. Looking up the rest from reference TRBV18 and TRBJ1-1 gives the full variable domain: NAGVMQNPRHLVRRRGQEARLRCSPMKGHSHVYWYRQLPEEGLKFMVYLQKENIIDESGMPKERFSAEFPKEGPSILRIQQVVRGDSAAYFCASSASRESEAFFGQGTRLTVV.

The chain employs TRBV7-2 and TRBJ2-3; TRBD2 agrees at 8 bases. Germline trimming cut 5 bases from V and 6 bases from J; bases unmatched to any gene: 7. The CDR3 extends over 14 amino acids. CDR1 and CDR2 from the germline V gene are SGHTA and FQGNSA. CDR3 sequence (DNA): TGTGCCAGCAGCCACCGGGAGGGGCCCGATACGCAGTATTTT. This translates into CASSHREGPDTQYF.

This clone turned up a few times. The chain recombines TRBV30 with TRBJ2-4; TRBD2 agrees at 10 bases. V lost 5 bases to trimming and J lost 1 base; unmatched junction nucleotides: 5. Germline V gene lookup returns CDR1 GTSNPN and CDR2 SVGIG (reference sequence). There are 15 residues in the CDR3. The CDR3 nucleotides read TGTGCCTGGTCTGGGACTAGCGTGGCCAAAAACATTCAGTACTTC. This gives the protein CAWSGTSVAKNIQYF. Complete variable domain (other parts from reference TRBV30 and TRBJ2-4): SQTIHQWPATLVQPVGSPLSLECTVEGTSNPNLYWYRQAAGRGLQLLFYSVGIGQISSEVPQNLSASRPQDRQFILSSKKLLLSDSGFYLCAWSGTSVAKNIQYFGAGTRLSVL.

This rearrangement joins TRBV9 to TRBJ1-2; 9 bases agree with TRBD1. This CDR3 has 15 residues. The germline V gene encodes CDR1 SGDLS and CDR2 YYNGEE. V gave up 2 bases and J gave up 4 bases; unmatched junction bases: 6. Here the CDR3 DNA reads TGTGCCAGCAGCGTGGCTCGGACAGGGGTCTATGGCTACACCTTC. It yields the protein CASSVARTGVYGYTF.

The rearrangement joins TRBV5-1 to TRBJ2-7; D unclear. The germline V gene encodes CDR1 SGHRS and CDR2 YFSETQ. The CDR3 has 14 residues. Trimming removed 0 bases at V and 3 bases at J, with 10 bases between. The CDR3 DNA sequence: TGCGCCAGCAGCTTGGACCCGGGCATCTACGAGCAGTACTTC. It codes for CASSLDPGIYEQYF.

The chain links TRBV7-3 to TRBJ2-2, with D uncertain. V lost 3 bases, J lost 10 bases, and 6 bases lay in between. Germline V CDR1 and CDR2: SGHTA, FQGTGA. The CDR3 is 11 amino acids. The CDR3 spells CASSFGAELFF. The CDR3 DNA is TGTGCCAGCAGCTTCGGCGCGGAGCTGTTTTTT.

The chain is built from TRBV19 and TRBJ2-7, with 7 nucleotides matching TRBD1. Trimming removed 6 bases from V and 7 bases from J; junction bases left unmatched: 15. Germline-derived CDR1 and CDR2 are LNHDA and SQIVND (reference sequence). CDR3 length: 15 amino acids. Written as DNA, the CDR3 is TGTGCCAGTAGCGTTCTGAGACAGGGTATAGGGGAGCAGTACTTC. It translates to CASSVLRQGIGEQYF.

The V gene is TRBV19, the J gene TRBJ2-1; TRBD2 matches 10 bases. The V gene end was trimmed by 6 bases and the J gene end by 9 bases; junction bases not matched to a gene: 17. Germline values: CDR1 LNHDA, CDR2 SQIVND (reference sequence). This CDR3 comprises 17 residues. Written as DNA, the CDR3 is TGTGCCAGTAGCGAGGCTAGCGGGAGTCGGGGGGTGAGTGAGCAGTTCTTC. Protein sequence: CASSEASGSRGVSEQFF.

CDR3 in amino acids: CASSSPGQGDTGELFF. As DNA, the CDR3 is TGTGCCAGCAGCTCACCGGGACAGGGGGACACCGGGGAGCTGTTTTTT. The chain has TRBV5-6 and TRBJ2-2, with TRBD1 identical over 11 bases. Germline loops: CDR1 SGHDT, CDR2 YYEEEE. The CDR3 covers 16 residues. V gave up 3 bases and J gave up 3 bases; unmatched junction bases: 4.

This chain's CDR3 is CASSLVGRSYEQYF. In nucleotides, the CDR3 is TGTGCCAGCAGCTTAGTTGGGAGATCCTACGAGCAGTACTTC. This chain connects TRBV7-2 to TRBJ2-7, with D possibly matching TRBD2 (5 bases). Germline assignment: CDR1 SGHTA and CDR2 FQGNSA. The CDR3 is 14 residues long. V lost 1 base and J 1 base, leaving 8 bases between the germline ends.

V gene TRBV9 combines with J gene TRBJ2-5; D might be TRBD1 or TRBD2, each matching 6 bases. V lost 4 bases and J 1 base, leaving 14 bases between the germline ends. The V gene's germline CDR1 is SGDLS and CDR2 YYNGEE. CDR3 length: 15 amino acids. CDR3 sequence reads: CASSPRGVAQETQYF. CDR3 DNA sequence: TGTGCCAGCAGCCCAAGGGGGGTAGCCCAAGAGACCCAGTACTTC.

The chain carries TRBV11-2 and TRBJ2-7; D perhaps matches TRBD2 (5 bases). V lost 5 bases, J lost 6 bases, and 14 bases lay in between. This CDR3 spans 13 amino acids. From germline, CDR1 is SGHAT and CDR2 FQNNGV. CDR3 nucleotides: TGTGCCAGCAGCCCCCGCGAGGGTGGCGAGCAGTACTTC. Its translation is CASSPREGGEQYF.

V and J are TRBV19 and TRBJ1-2; possible D gene TRBD1, 5 bases. Trimming shortened V by 4 bases and J by 4 bases, and 13 bases separated the two germline ends. Looked up from germline, CDR1 is LNHDA and CDR2 is SQIVND (reference sequence). This CDR3 has 14 amino acids. CDR3 DNA sequence: TGTGCCAGTAGTACAACAGGTCTGATCTATGGCTACACCTTC. Its translation: CASSTTGLIYGYTF.

This chain's CDR3 is CASSLVAGELFF. The DNA for the CDR3 is TGTGCCAGCAGCTTAGTGGCCGGGGAGCTGTTTTTT. The chain is built from TRBV11-2 and TRBJ2-2; D remains ambiguous. Germline V gene data show CDR1 as SGHAT and CDR2 as FQNNGV. V lost 1 base to trimming and J lost 6 bases, with 3 bases between them. The CDR3 is 12 residues long.

On this clone itself: Distinct nucleotide sequences in the sample also encode this CDR3. The chain couples TRBV12-5 to TRBJ2-1; D may be TRBD1 (6 bases). Per germline, CDR1 LGHNT and CDR2 FRNRAP. V was pared by 0 bases and J by 8 bases, with 26 bases between. This CDR3 comprises 19 residues. CDR3 sequence reads: CASGLVRMRAGALGYEQFF. The CDR3, as DNA: TGTGCTAGTGGTTTGGTGCGTATGCGGGCAGGGGCCCTAGGGTATGAGCAGTTCTTC.

The chain recombines TRBV28 with TRBJ2-5; weak D call: TRBD1 (6 bases). Between the trimmed V and J ends, which lost 6 bases and 4 bases, there was a span of 12 bases. CDR3 size: 13 residues. Germline V gene sequence: CDR1 MDHEN, CDR2 SYDVKM. The CDR3, as DNA: TGTGCCAGCAGCCCACAGGGAAGAGAGACCCAGTACTTC. It specifies CASSPQGRETQYF.

J is TRBJ1-5 and V is TRBV19; TRBD1 might be the D (6 bases). V was cut by 5 bases and J by 2 bases, with 16 bases left in between. The CDR3 length is 16 residues. The germline V gene has CDR1 LNHDA and CDR2 SQIVND (reference sequence). CDR3 amino acids: CASSVTGALGNQPQHF. DNA for the CDR3: TGTGCCAGTAGTGTGACGGGGGCACTTGGCAATCAGCCCCAGCATTTT.

The chain has TRBV7-3 and TRBJ2-1, with 13 bases matching TRBD2. Germline V gene lookup returns CDR1 SGHTA and CDR2 FQGTGA. This CDR3 is built from 16 residues. Trimming cost V 4 bases and J 5 bases; bases outside gene matches: 5. The CDR3: CASSSTGTSGNNEQFF. In DNA form, the CDR3 reads TGTGCCAGCAGCTCAACCGGGACTAGCGGGAACAATGAGCAGTTCTTC. The full variable domain, its missing parts supplied by reference TRBV7-3 and TRBJ2-1, is GAGVSQTPSNKVTEKGKYVELRCDPISGHTALYWYRQSLGQGPEFLIYFQGTGAADDSGLPNDRFFAVRPEGSVSTLKIQRTERGDSAVYLCASSSTGTSGNNEQFFGPGTRLTVL.

V gene TRBV28 combines with J gene TRBJ2-5; TRBD1 aligns across 11 bases. The closer fit of TRBJ2-7 to the DNA end suggests the J call may be wrong. The CDR3 extends over 16 amino acids. Germline CDR1 is MDHEN and CDR2 is SYDVKM. CDR3 in DNA: TGTGCCAGCACCCGAGGGGGGACAGGGGGGTCCTACGAGCAGTACTTC. This encodes CASTRGGTGGSYEQYF.

The chain carries TRBV5-4 and TRBJ2-1; 12 nucleotides agree with TRBD2. With V trimmed by 0 bases and J by 5 bases, 3 bases remained unmatched. Germline V lookup: CDR1 SGHNT, CDR2 YYREEE (reference sequence). The CDR3 contains 16 residues. This CDR3 is CASSLARLAGDNEQFF. The CDR3 bases are TGTGCCAGCAGCTTGGCTAGACTAGCGGGGGACAATGAGCAGTTCTTC.